This T cell receptor beta chain was recorded in a study of multiple sclerosis patients with progressive multifocal leukoencephalopathy. A word on this clone: The antigen is undetermined.

Described time point: before natalizumab initiation. The T0 samples predate the first natalizumab infusion. The data were produced by immunoSEQ multiplex PCR, yet TCRdb's version contains in-frame clones alone and is incomplete. This sample has roughly 30,000 clones; more than 70% occur once, and the top ten carry 1.1%. The CDR3 is 15 residues long. Germline V gene lookup returns CDR1 SGHAT and CDR2 FQNNGV. The junction had 7 bases not matched to a gene; V was cut back by 1 base and J by 7 bases. Study results and caveats: Whether JC virus or general immunocompromise explains the findings remained unclear. In most PML patients, TRB repertoires appeared less diverse by entropy.

The material sequenced was PBMCs. The receptor was derived from a human donor with multiple sclerosis. The rearrangement uses TRBV11-2 and TRBJ1-2; 9 bases align to TRBD1. The CDR3 region is CASSLVYRGHAGYTF. DNA of the CDR3: TGTGCCAGCAGCTTAGTTTACAGGGGGCATGCTGGCTACACCTTC.